Following are 30 T cell receptor beta chains from one sample sequenced in a study of T cells in Graves' hyperthyroidism and ophthalmopathy. Amplified regions were TCR beta CDR3 sequences from RNA transcripts. The primer set for the first-round RT-PCR of the TCR CDR3 was HTBI. TCRdb itself ran the multiplex PCR reads through MiXCR, one entry per CDR3 protein. The profile shows 600,000 or so distinct CDR3 sequences, 12% to 15% of them singletons. Sequenced sample: blood. The receptors shown here come from a woman aged 18-29 years with Graves' ophthalmopathy.

This clonotype appeared many times. The chain recombines TRBV18 with TRBJ2-1; possible D gene TRBD2, 7 bases. Germline-derived CDR1 and CDR2 are KGHSH and LQKENI. Trimming left V 6 bases short and J 9 bases short, with 21 bases between. The CDR3 extends over 15 amino acids. This CDR3 is CASSGFETSRGEQFF. In DNA form, the CDR3 reads TGTGCCAGCTCCGGATTTGAGACTAGCAGGGGTGAGCAGTTCTTC.

V is TRBV3-1 and J is TRBJ2-2, with TRBD1 as a possible D gene (5 bases). Deletions cut 1 base from V and 6 bases from J, with 15 bases between. The V gene's germline CDR1 is LGHDT and CDR2 YNNKEL (reference sequence). The CDR3 contains 16 residues. CDR3 sequence (DNA): TGTGCCAGCAGCCAAGGATCGACAGCTTCGGCCGGGGAGCTGTTTTTT. It specifies CASSQGSTASAGELFF. The full variable domain, in which reference TRBV3-1 and TRBJ2-2 provide the parts outside the CDR3, is DTAVSQTPKYLVTQMGNDKSIKCEQNLGHDTMYWYKQDSKKFLKIMFSYNNKELIINETVPNRFSPKSPDKAHLNLHINSLELGDSAVYFCASSQGSTASAGELFFGEGSRLTVL.

The chain recombines TRBV12-5 with TRBJ2-1; 7 bases agree with TRBD2. This CDR3 contains 13 residues. The germline V gene has CDR1 LGHNT and CDR2 FRNRAP. J gave up 15 bases and V 6 bases, and 14 bases lay outside the gene matches. This chain's CDR3 is CASGSWSGTLVFF. Written as DNA, the CDR3 is TGTGCTAGTGGGAGTTGGAGCGGGACTCTCGTGTTCTTC.

This clonotype was found a few times. A much larger clone sits a single nucleotide away, making a read error possible. The chain is built from TRBV20-1 and TRBJ2-1, with a possible D match to TRBD2 (6 bases). CDR1 DFQATT and CDR2 SNEGSKA come from the germline V gene (reference sequence). CDR3 length equals 16 residues. V was cut by 1 base and J by 1 base, with 14 bases left in between. The CDR3: CSARGLSRGSYNEQFF. In DNA form, the CDR3 reads TGCAGTGCTAGAGGTCTCTCTCGGGGGTCCTACAATGAGCAGTTCTTC.

This clonotype showed up just a few times. This chain uses TRBV4-1 with TRBJ2-5, with 7 bases fitting TRBD2. The length of the CDR3 is 16 residues. The V gene end was trimmed by 1 base and the J gene end by 4 bases; junction bases not matched to a gene: 9. CDR1 and CDR2 (germline): MGHRA, YSYEKL. CDR3 nucleotide sequence: TGCGCCAGCAGCCAAGTAAGGACTAGAACAAGAGAGACCCAGTACTTC. This codes for CASSQVRTRTRETQYF.

This clonotype was seen more than once but under ten times. This sequence joins TRBV19 and TRBJ1-5; D is unresolved. Germline CDR1 is LNHDA and CDR2 is SQIVND (reference sequence). V was clipped by 4 bases and J by 4 bases, with 14 bases between them. The CDR3 totals 15 residues. The CDR3 here is CASSSRPAGNQPQHF. The CDR3 region has the DNA TGTGCCAGTAGTAGCAGGCCGGCGGGTAATCAGCCCCAGCATTTT.

V is TRBV19 and J is TRBJ2-5, with 10 bases matching TRBD2. Looked up from germline, CDR1 is LNHDA and CDR2 is SQIVND (reference sequence). The CDR3 is made up of 17 amino acids. V was pared by 5 bases and J by 0 bases, with 9 bases of the junction left unmatched. This CDR3 is CASSGGLANAYQETQYF. The CDR3 DNA reads as TGTGCCAGTAGTGGGGGACTAGCGAACGCGTACCAAGAGACCCAGTACTTC.

This clonotype occurred many times. The chain couples TRBV7-3 to TRBJ2-5, with a possible D match to TRBD2 (6 bases). V lost 6 bases and J lost 0, with 17 bases in between. The CDR3 spans 16 residues. CDR1 is SGHTA, CDR2 FQGTGA, per germline. DNA for the CDR3: TGTGCCAGCAGGGCCGCGGGGCAACCCCACCAAGAGACCCAGTACTTC. This sequence encodes CASRAAGQPHQETQYF.

The chain links TRBV27 to TRBJ2-2; D remains ambiguous. This CDR3 is 13 amino acids long. V was cut by 0 bases and J by 3 bases, with 2 bases left in between. CDR1 and CDR2 (germline): MNHEY, SMNVEV (reference sequence). DNA for the CDR3: TGTGCCAGCAGTTTATCGTACACCGGGGAGCTGTTTTTT. Translating it yields CASSLSYTGELFF.

This clonotype was recorded at least ten times. This chain links TRBV7-2 with TRBJ2-7; perhaps TRBD2 as D (6 bases). CDR3 length: 15 residues. The V gene's germline CDR1 is SGHTA and CDR2 FQGNSA. V was shortened by 1 base and J by 3 bases, with 13 bases between the two germline ends. CDR3 residues: CASSLGPGANYEQYF. In DNA form, the CDR3 reads TGTGCCAGCAGCTTAGGCCCGGGAGCTAACTACGAGCAGTACTTC.

Points on this clonotype: At one of its ends the junction is not consistent with the germline gene, which may arise from a read error. The chain has TRBV5-1 and TRBJ2-2; a weak D match, TRBD1 (5 bases). Germline V gives CDR1 SGHRS, CDR2 YFSETQ. CDR3 length equals 15 residues. This CDR3 reads CASSLGQLNAGELFF. Written as DNA, the CDR3 is TGCGCCAGCAGCCTAGGACAATTGAACGCCGGGGAGCTGTTTTTT.

This clonotype has at least ten counts. The chain has TRBV6-1 and TRBJ1-4; 10 bases match TRBD1. V was pared by 6 bases and J by 4 bases, with 5 bases of the junction left unmatched. In germline, CDR1 is MNHNS, CDR2 SASEGT. CDR3 length: 15 amino acids. CDR3 DNA sequence: TGTGCCAGCAGCGACAGGGGGCTGGGTAATGAAAAACTGTTTTTT. This encodes CASSDRGLGNEKLFF.

The CDR3 loop is CSAPSATGYNEQFF. In nucleotides, the CDR3 is TGCAGTGCTCCTAGCGCGACGGGGTACAATGAGCAGTTCTTC. The chain links TRBV20-1 to TRBJ2-1, with D maybe TRBD2 (6 bases). The V end was cut by 5 bases, the J end by 4 bases, with 15 bases between. Per the germline V gene, CDR1 is DFQATT and CDR2 is SNEGSKA (reference sequence). The CDR3 length is 14 residues.

The genes are TRBV9 and TRBJ2-7; D call uncertain. This CDR3 region has 12 residues. V dropped 4 bases and J dropped 0 bases, with 5 bases sitting between them. CDR1 and CDR2 (germline): SGDLS, YYNGEE. The CDR3 sequence is CASSNSSYEQYF. The CDR3 coding sequence is TGTGCCAGCAGCAATAGCTCCTACGAGCAGTACTTC. The full variable domain, its missing parts supplied by reference TRBV9 and TRBJ2-7, is DSGVTQTPKHLITATGQRVTLRCSPRSGDLSVYWYQQSLDQGLQFLIQYYNGEERAKGNILERFSAQQFPDLHSELNLSSLELGDSALYFCASSNSSYEQYFGPGTRLTVT.

The V call is TRBV27, the J call TRBJ1-2, with D hard to call. CDR1 and CDR2 (germline): MNHEY, SMNVEV (reference sequence). The CDR3 totals 17 residues. The V end was cut by 5 bases, the J end by 0 bases, with 19 bases between. CDR3: CASSGLQGRGTNYGYTF. The DNA of the CDR3 is TGTGCCAGCAGTGGCCTCCAAGGCCGAGGAACTAACTATGGCTACACCTTC.

Many counts were recorded for this clonotype. The chain uses TRBV27 and TRBJ2-7; 13 nucleotides agree with TRBD2. Germline CDR1 and CDR2: MNHEY and SMNVEV (reference sequence). This CDR3 contains 17 residues. V lost 6 bases, J lost 3 bases, and 11 bases stayed unmatched. The CDR3 sequence is CASSYLGLAGSFYEQYF. The CDR3 nucleotides are TGTGCCAGCAGCTACCTGGGACTAGCGGGAAGCTTCTACGAGCAGTACTTC.

This clonotype has ten or more counts. The chain combines TRBV11-2 with TRBJ2-7, with TRBD2 identical over 7 bases. The germline gives CDR1 SGHAT, CDR2 FQNNGV. V lost 5 bases to trimming and J lost 3 bases; unmatched junction nucleotides: 4. The CDR3 covers 13 residues. CDR3 coding DNA: TGTGCCAGCAGCCCCGGACTAGACTACGAGCAGTACTTC. It codes for CASSPGLDYEQYF.

This clonotype has a handful of counts. This chain joins TRBV7-6 and TRBJ1-6; D uncertain. Germline CDR1 and CDR2: SGHVS and FNYEAQ. V dropped 2 bases and J dropped 6 bases, with 8 bases sitting between them. There are 14 residues in the CDR3. Here the CDR3 reads CASSLQQLNSPLHF. DNA of the CDR3: TGTGCCAGCAGCTTACAACAGCTTAATTCACCCCTCCACTTT.

Only one count was recorded for this clonotype. In DNA form, the CDR3 reads TGCGCCAGCAGCTTGGACGCCCCCCAAGAGACCCAGTACTTC. This gives the protein CASSLDAPQETQYF. The gene calls are TRBV5-1 and TRBJ2-5, with D unresolved. The germline V gene has CDR1 SGHRS and CDR2 YFSETQ. The CDR3 length is 14 residues. V was trimmed by 0 bases and J by 1 base, leaving 7 bases between them.

This clonotype was found many times. V gene TRBV28 combines with J gene TRBJ2-6, with 8 bases that match TRBD1. The V gene's germline CDR1 is MDHEN and CDR2 SYDVKM. The CDR3 sequence is 17 residues long. Germline trimming cut 5 bases from V and 0 bases from J; bases unmatched to any gene: 6. CDR3 region: CASSVQTGGSGANVLTF. CDR3 DNA: TGTGCCAGCAGTGTACAAACAGGGGGCTCTGGGGCCAACGTCCTGACTTTC. The whole variable domain, remainder taken from reference TRBV28 and TRBJ2-6, is DVKVTQSSRYLVKRTGEKVFLECVQDMDHENMFWYRQDPGLGLRLIYFSYDVKMKEKGDIPEGYSVSREKKERFSLILESASTNQTSMYLCASSVQTGGSGANVLTFGAGSRLTVL.

This clonotype was counted only a few times. Mismatch with germline at one junction end may stem from a read error. This sequence joins TRBV7-7 and TRBJ2-5, with TRBD2 matching 11 bases. The CDR3 length is 15 residues. Germline V gene lookup returns CDR1 SSHAT and CDR2 FNYEAQ (reference sequence). CDR3 amino acids: CASSLRASGRETQYF. CDR3 bases: TGTGCTAGCAGCTTAAGAGCTAGCGGGAGGGAGACCCAGTACTTC.

Many counts were recorded for this clonotype. The V call is TRBV7-3, the J call TRBJ2-3, with D maybe TRBD1 (6 bases). The CDR3 has 15 amino acids. The V gene lost 2 bases and the J gene lost 1 base, with 10 bases spanning the gap. The germline V gene encodes CDR1 SGHTA and CDR2 FQGTGA. This CDR3 reads CASSLQGRGTDTQYF. CDR3 nucleotide sequence: TGTGCCAGCAGCTTACAGGGGAGAGGCACAGATACGCAGTATTTT.

This clonotype was counted ten times or more. The V call is TRBV18, the J call TRBJ1-2, with 7 bases fitting TRBD1. The germline V gene encodes CDR1 KGHSH and CDR2 LQKENI. There are 12 residues in the CDR3. Germline trimming cut 2 bases from V and 6 bases from J; bases unmatched to any gene: 0. The CDR3 DNA reads TGTGCCAGCTCACCAGACAGGGATGGCTACACCTTC. Amino acid sequence: CASSPDRDGYTF.

This chain connects TRBV30 to TRBJ1-2, with 7 bases aligning to TRBD1. The CDR3 loop spans 14 amino acids. CDR1 and CDR2 (germline): GTSNPN, SVGIG (reference sequence). J gave up 4 bases and V 2 bases, and 7 bases lay outside the gene matches. CDR3 in DNA: TGTGCCTGGAGTTTACAGGGGTTCGGCTATGGCTACACCTTC. Translating it yields CAWSLQGFGYGYTF.

This chain connects TRBV20-1 to TRBJ2-7, with D perhaps TRBD2 (6 bases). V was clipped by 1 base and J by 1 base, with 8 bases between them. Germline CDR1 reads DFQATT; CDR2 reads SNEGSKA (reference sequence). The CDR3 extends over 13 amino acids. CDR3 residues: CSARGTKSYEQYF. The CDR3 DNA reads as TGCAGTGCTAGAGGGACTAAATCCTACGAGCAGTACTTC.

This clonotype was found a few times. The rearrangement links TRBV11-1 to TRBJ2-7; 14 bases agree with TRBD2. The CDR3 is 15 amino acids. The junction had 4 bases not matched to a gene; V was cut back by 5 bases and J by 4 bases. Germline V CDR1 and CDR2: SGHAT, FQDESV (reference sequence). CDR3 DNA: TGTGCCAGCAGCCTGGGACTAGCGGGAGAATACGAGCAGTACTTC. Its protein is CASSLGLAGEYEQYF.

This clonotype was recorded at least ten times. This chain connects TRBV2 to TRBJ1-1; TRBD1 matches at 8 bases. The CDR3 runs to 14 residues. Unmatched junction bases numbered 5, after V lost 7 bases and J lost 1 base. Germline V gives CDR1 SNHLY, CDR2 FYNNEI. CDR3 in DNA: TGTGCCAGCATCATACAGGGGGGGAACACTGAAGCTTTCTTT. This gives the protein CASIIQGGNTEAFF.

This sequence joins TRBV7-9 and TRBJ2-7; D ambiguous. From germline, CDR1 is SEHNR and CDR2 FQNEAQ (reference sequence). The CDR3 is 16 residues long. V was pared by 4 bases and J by 4 bases, with 20 bases between. CDR3 region: CASSSQTSPGRYEQYF. CDR3 in DNA: TGTGCCAGCAGCTCCCAGACCAGCCCGGGCCGTTACGAGCAGTACTTC.

This clonotype appeared many times. This sequence joins TRBV6-1 and TRBJ2-5; 12 positions agree with TRBD1. V shed 6 bases, J shed 0 bases, and the junction held 2 bases outside the gene matches. The V gene's germline CDR1 is MNHNS and CDR2 SASEGT. This CDR3 is built from 15 residues. The CDR3 region has the DNA TGTGCCAGCAGGGGGACAGGGGGCAACCAAGAGACCCAGTACTTC. Protein: CASRGTGGNQETQYF.

Many counts were recorded for this clonotype. The chain links TRBV24-1 to TRBJ2-7, with TRBD1 as a possible D gene (6 bases). CDR3 size: 17 residues. V lost 7 bases and J 2 bases, leaving 23 bases between the germline ends. Germline V gene sequence: CDR1 KGHDR, CDR2 SFDVKD. CDR3 sequence: CATRPGHGTLSPYEQYF. The DNA of the CDR3 is TGTGCCACCAGGCCGGGACACGGAACACTTTCCCCCTACGAGCAGTACTTC.